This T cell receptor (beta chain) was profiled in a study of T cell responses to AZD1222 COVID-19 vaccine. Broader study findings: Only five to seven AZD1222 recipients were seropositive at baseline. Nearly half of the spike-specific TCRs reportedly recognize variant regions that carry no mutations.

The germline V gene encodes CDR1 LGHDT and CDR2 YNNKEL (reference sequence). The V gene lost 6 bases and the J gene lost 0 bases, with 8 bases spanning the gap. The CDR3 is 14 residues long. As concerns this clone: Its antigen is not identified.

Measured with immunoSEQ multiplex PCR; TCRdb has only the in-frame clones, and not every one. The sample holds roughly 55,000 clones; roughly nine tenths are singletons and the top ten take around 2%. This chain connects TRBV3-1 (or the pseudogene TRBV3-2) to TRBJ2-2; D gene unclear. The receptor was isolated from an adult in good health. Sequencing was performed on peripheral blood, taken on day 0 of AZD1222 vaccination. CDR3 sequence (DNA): TGTGCCAGCAGGGATTGGGCGAACACCGGGGAGCTGTTTTTT. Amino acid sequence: CASRDWANTGELFF.